The 7 T cell receptor beta chains below come from one sample, sequenced in a study of a mutant IDH1 vaccine in newly diagnosed glioma. The repertoire was sequenced with immunoSEQ multiplex PCR; TCRdb's copy has only in-frame clones and lacks some. The sample has some 60,000 clones, about 84% seen once; the top ten hold 3% to 4%. No antigen is known for these receptors. Time point reported: week 11, during vaccination. Alongside topical imiquimod, each dose of vaccine comprised 300 ug of mutant IDH1 20-mer peptide. This specimen consisted of PBMCs, obtained from a glioma patient whose treatment included an IDH1 peptide vaccine. These receptors were taken from a man aged 25 to 45 with glioma.

This chain uses TRBV10-3 with TRBJ2-5, with 7 bases matching TRBD1. With 6 bases clipped from V and 1 base from J, the junction kept 5 bases outside the gene matches. This CDR3 region has 14 residues. Germline lookup yields CDR1 ENHRY and CDR2 SYGVKD. The CDR3 region is CAIRRQGVQETQYF. In DNA form, the CDR3 reads TGTGCCATCAGGCGACAGGGAGTCCAAGAGACCCAGTACTTC.

The J gene is TRBJ1-5, the V gene TRBV30, with 7 bases matching TRBD1. The CDR3 is made up of 15 amino acids. CDR1 is GTSNPN and CDR2 is SVGIG in the germline V gene (reference sequence). Losses at the gene ends were 3 bases for V and 3 bases for J; bases not matched to a gene: 8. CDR3 sequence: CAWSQGVNANQPQHF. The CDR3 DNA reads TGTGCCTGGAGCCAGGGGGTGAATGCCAATCAGCCCCAGCATTTT.

The chain has TRBV6-5 and TRBJ2-2; possibly TRBD1 for D (6 bases). Trimming removed 2 bases from V and 6 bases from J, with 10 bases in between. Germline lookup yields CDR1 MNHEY and CDR2 SVGAGI. The CDR3 is 14 residues long. The CDR3 region has the DNA TGTGCCAGCAGTTACAACAGGGAAGCCGGGGAGCTGTTTTTT. As protein: CASSYNREAGELFF.

This clone appeared once. The gene calls are TRBV7-9 and TRBJ1-1; 8 bases line up with TRBD1. CDR3 size: 15 residues. V gave up 5 bases and J gave up 6 bases; unmatched junction bases: 11. Germline V CDR1 and CDR2: SEHNR, FQNEAQ (reference sequence). The CDR3 coding sequence is TGTGCCAGCAGCCAAGGACAGGGTGGAATCGCTGAAGCTTTCTTT. Translating gives CASSQGQGGIAEAFF.

In its sample, this clone was seen once. V gene TRBV28 combines with J gene TRBJ2-7; TRBD2 matches at 7 bases. CDR1 and CDR2 from the germline V gene are MDHEN and SYDVKM. V was clipped by 6 bases and J by 6 bases; unmatched bases: 8. The CDR3 sequence is 13 residues long. DNA for the CDR3: TGTGCCAGCAGGCTGGGCGGGAGCAGCGAGCAGTACTTC. Translation gives CASRLGGSSEQYF.

This clone has a single count. The genes are TRBV9 and TRBJ2-5, with 9 bases aligning to TRBD2. CDR1 and CDR2 from the germline V gene are SGDLS and YYNGEE. Trimming removed 1 base from V and 3 bases from J; junction bases left unmatched: 4. This CDR3 is 15 amino acids long. The CDR3 protein is CASSVRAGGEETQYF. The CDR3 DNA sequence: TGTGCCAGCAGCGTACGAGCGGGGGGCGAAGAGACCCAGTACTTC.

V usage is TRBV6-1 and J usage is TRBJ1-2, with D maybe TRBD1 (6 bases). Trimming removed 7 bases from V and 6 bases from J, with 18 bases in between. Germline V gene lookup returns CDR1 MNHNS and CDR2 SASEGT. The CDR3 is made up of 14 amino acids. The CDR3 sequence: CASIKGGPRDGYTF. CDR3 nucleotide sequence: TGTGCCAGCATCAAGGGGGGCCCGAGAGATGGCTACACCTTC.